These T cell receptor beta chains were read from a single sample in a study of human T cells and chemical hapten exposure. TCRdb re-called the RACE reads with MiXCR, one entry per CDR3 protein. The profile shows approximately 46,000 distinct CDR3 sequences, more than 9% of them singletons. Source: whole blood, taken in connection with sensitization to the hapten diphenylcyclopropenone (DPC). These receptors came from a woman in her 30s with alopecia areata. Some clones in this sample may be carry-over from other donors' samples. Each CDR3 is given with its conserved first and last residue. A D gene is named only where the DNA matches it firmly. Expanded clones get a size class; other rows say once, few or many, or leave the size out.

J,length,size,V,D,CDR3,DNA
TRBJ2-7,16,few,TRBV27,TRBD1,CASSARDRVGSYEQYF,TGTGCCAGCAGTGCCCGAGACAGGGTGGGTTCCTACGAGCAGTACTTC
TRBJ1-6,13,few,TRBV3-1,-,CASTLGFNSPLHF,TGTGCCAGCACGTTAGGTTTTAATTCACCCCTCCACTTT
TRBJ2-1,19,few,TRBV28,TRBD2,CASSLFLKPSGGAPNEQFF,TGTGCCAGCAGTTTATTCCTTAAACCTAGCGGGGGGGCCCCCAATGAGCAGTTCTTC
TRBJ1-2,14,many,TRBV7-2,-,CASSHAQPNYGYTF,TGTGCCAGCAGCCACGCCCAGCCGAACTATGGCTACACCTTC
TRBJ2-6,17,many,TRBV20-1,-,CSARDPRVSTGANVLTF,TGCAGTGCTAGAGATCCCAGGGTATCCACTGGGGCCAACGTCCTGACTTTC
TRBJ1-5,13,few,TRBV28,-,CASRLQDFQPQHF,TGTGCCAGCAGACTACAGGACTTTCAGCCCCAGCATTTT
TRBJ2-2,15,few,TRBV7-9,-,CASSFRGPDTGELFF,TGTGCCAGCAGCTTTCGGGGGCCGGACACCGGGGAGCTGTTTTTT
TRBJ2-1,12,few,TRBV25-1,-,CASWPGYNEQFF,TGTGCCAGCTGGCCCGGTTACAATGAGCAGTTCTTC
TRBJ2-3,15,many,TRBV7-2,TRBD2,CASSPRLAGDLTQYF,TGTGCCAGCAGCCCCCGACTAGCGGGGGACCTTACGCAGTATTTT
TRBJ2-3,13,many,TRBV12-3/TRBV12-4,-,CASSFLGSDTQYF,TGTGCCAGCAGTTTTTTGGGATCAGATACGCAGTATTTT
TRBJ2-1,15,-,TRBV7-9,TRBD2,CASSLGLAGHNEQFF,TGTGCCAGCAGCTTAGGACTAGCGGGCCACAATGAGCAGTTCTTC
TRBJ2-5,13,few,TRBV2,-,CASSEDRQETQYF,TGTGCCAGCAGTGAGGACAGACAAGAGACCCAGTACTTC
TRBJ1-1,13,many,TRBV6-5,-,CASTLPQRREAFF,TGTGCCAGCACCCTTCCACAGCGACGTGAAGCTTTCTTT
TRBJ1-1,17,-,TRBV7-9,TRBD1,CASSSTGATPGRTEAFF,TGTGCCAGCAGCTCGACAGGGGCTACCCCTGGTAGGACTGAAGCTTTCTTT
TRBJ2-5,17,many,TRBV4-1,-,CASSQEGQQMYQETQYF,TGCGCCAGCAGCCAAGAGGGACAACAGATGTACCAAGAGACCCAGTACTTC
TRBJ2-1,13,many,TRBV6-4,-,CASSDFRSGEQFF,TGTGCCAGCAGTGACTTCCGGAGTGGAGAGCAGTTCTTC
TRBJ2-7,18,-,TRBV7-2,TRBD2,CASSLALTSGVSSYEQYF,TGTGCCAGCAGCTTAGCGCTGACTAGCGGGGTAAGCTCCTACGAGCAGTACTTC
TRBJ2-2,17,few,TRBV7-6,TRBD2,CASITGLAGPHTGELFF,TGTGCCAGCATCACGGGACTAGCGGGACCCCACACCGGGGAGCTGTTTTTT
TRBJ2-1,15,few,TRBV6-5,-,CASSTDRSSYNEQFF,TGTGCCAGCAGTACCGACAGAAGCTCCTACAATGAGCAGTTCTTC
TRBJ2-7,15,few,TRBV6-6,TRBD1,CASSYGDRVENEQYF,TGTGCCAGCAGTTACGGGGACAGGGTCGAGAACGAGCAGTACTTC
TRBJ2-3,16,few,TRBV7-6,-,CASSAQPEIVTDTQYF,TGTGCCAGCAGCGCCCAGCCTGAGATAGTCACAGATACGCAGTATTTT
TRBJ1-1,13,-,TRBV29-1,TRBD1,CSVGQGGGTEAFF,TGCAGCGTTGGACAGGGAGGAGGGACTGAAGCTTTCTTT
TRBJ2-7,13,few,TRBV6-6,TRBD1,CASRPGTGGEQYF,TGTGCCAGCAGACCCGGGACAGGGGGCGAGCAGTACTTC
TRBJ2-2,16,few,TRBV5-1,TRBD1,CASSSGQGARTGELFF,TGCGCCAGCAGCTCTGGACAGGGGGCCCGGACCGGGGAGCTGTTTTTT